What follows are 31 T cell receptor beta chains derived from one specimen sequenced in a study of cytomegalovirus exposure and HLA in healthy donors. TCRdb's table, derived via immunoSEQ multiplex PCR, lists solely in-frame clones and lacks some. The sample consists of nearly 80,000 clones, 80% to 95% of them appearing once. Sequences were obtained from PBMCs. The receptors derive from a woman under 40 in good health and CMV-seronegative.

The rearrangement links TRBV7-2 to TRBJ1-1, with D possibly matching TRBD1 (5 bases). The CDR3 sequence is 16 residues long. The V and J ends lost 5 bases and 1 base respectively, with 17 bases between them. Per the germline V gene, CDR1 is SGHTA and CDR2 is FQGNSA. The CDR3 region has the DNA TGTGCCAGCAGCCCTCAGGGAAATCTAGGGAACACTGAAGCTTTCTTT. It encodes CASSPQGNLGNTEAFF.

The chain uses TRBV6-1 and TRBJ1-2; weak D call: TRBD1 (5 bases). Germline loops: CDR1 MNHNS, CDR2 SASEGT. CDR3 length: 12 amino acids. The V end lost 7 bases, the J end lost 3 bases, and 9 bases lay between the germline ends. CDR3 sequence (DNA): TGTGCCAGCACAGGGTCGCACTATGGCTACACCTTC. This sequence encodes CASTGSHYGYTF.

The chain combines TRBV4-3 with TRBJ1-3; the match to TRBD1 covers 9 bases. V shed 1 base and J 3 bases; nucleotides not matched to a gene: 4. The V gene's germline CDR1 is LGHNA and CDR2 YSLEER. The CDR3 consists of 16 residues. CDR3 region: CASSQAGTGNGNTIYF. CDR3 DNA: TGCGCCAGCAGCCAAGCCGGGACAGGGAATGGAAACACCATATATTTT.

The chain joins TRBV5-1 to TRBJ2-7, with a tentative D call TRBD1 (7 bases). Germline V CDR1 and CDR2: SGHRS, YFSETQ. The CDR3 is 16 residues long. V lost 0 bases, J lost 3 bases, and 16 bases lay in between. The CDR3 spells CASSLAEGGTVYEQYF. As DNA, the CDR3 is TGCGCCAGCAGCTTGGCCGAAGGAGGGACAGTCTACGAGCAGTACTTC.

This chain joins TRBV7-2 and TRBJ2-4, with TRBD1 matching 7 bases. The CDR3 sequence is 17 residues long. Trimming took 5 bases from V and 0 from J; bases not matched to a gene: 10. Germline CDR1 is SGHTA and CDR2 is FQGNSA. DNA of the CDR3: TGTGCCAGCAGCCCTAGGGACAGTAACCTAGCCAAAAACATTCAGTACTTC. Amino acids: CASSPRDSNLAKNIQYF.

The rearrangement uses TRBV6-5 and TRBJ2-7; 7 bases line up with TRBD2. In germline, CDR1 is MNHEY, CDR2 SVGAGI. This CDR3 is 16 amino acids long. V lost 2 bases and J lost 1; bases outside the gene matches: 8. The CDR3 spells CASSYHLSGTSYEQYF. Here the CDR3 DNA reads TGTGCCAGCAGTTACCACCTAAGCGGGACGTCCTACGAGCAGTACTTC.

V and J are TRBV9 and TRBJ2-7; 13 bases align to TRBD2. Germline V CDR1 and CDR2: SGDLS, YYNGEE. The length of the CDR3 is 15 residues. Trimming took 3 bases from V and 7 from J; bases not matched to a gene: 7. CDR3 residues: CASSAGLAGSVEQYF. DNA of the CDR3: TGTGCCAGCAGCGCGGGACTAGCGGGGTCAGTAGAGCAGTACTTC.

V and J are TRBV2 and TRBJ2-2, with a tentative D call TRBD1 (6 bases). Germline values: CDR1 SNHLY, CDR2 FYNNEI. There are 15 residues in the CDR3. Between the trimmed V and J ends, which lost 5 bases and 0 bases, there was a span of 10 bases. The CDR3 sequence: CASSPEGANTGELFF. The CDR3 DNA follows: TGTGCCAGCAGTCCCGAGGGGGCGAACACCGGGGAGCTGTTTTTT.

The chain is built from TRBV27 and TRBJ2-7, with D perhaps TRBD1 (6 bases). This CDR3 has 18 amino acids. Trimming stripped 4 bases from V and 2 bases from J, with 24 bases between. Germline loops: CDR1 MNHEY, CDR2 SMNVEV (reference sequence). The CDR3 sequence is CASSSTGTPVGVAYEQYF. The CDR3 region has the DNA TGTGCCAGCAGTTCAACCGGGACACCCGTCGGAGTGGCCTACGAGCAGTACTTC.

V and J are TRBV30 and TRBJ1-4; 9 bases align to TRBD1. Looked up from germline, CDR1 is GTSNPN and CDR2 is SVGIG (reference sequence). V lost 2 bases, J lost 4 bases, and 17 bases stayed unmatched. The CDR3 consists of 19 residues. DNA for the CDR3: TGTGCCTGGAGTCCCCCTGACAGGGGGTTATCAAGCCGTAATGAAAAACTGTTTTTT. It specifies CAWSPPDRGLSSRNEKLFF. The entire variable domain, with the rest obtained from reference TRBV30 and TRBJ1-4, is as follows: SQTIHQWPATLVQPVGSPLSLECTVEGTSNPNLYWYRQAAGRGLQLLFYSVGIGQISSEVPQNLSASRPQDRQFILSSKKLLLSDSGFYLCAWSPPDRGLSSRNEKLFFGSGTQLSVL.

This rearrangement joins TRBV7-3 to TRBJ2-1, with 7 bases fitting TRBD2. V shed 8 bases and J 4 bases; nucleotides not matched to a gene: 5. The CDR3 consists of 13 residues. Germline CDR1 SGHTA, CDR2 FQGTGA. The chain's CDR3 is CASRGDSYNEQFF. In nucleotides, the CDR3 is TGTGCCAGCCGGGGGGACTCGTACAATGAGCAGTTCTTC. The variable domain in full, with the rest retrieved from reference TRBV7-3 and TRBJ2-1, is GAGVSQTPSNKVTEKGKYVELRCDPISGHTALYWYRQSLGQGPEFLIYFQGTGAADDSGLPNDRFFAVRPEGSVSTLKIQRTERGDSAVYLCASRGDSYNEQFFGPGTRLTVL.

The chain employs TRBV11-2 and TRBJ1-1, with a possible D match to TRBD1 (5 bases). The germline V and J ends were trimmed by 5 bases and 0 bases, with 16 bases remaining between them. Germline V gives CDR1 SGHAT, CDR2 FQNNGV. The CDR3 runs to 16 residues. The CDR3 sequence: CASSPLGGDMNTEAFF. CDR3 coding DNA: TGTGCCAGCAGCCCCCTGGGGGGTGACATGAACACTGAAGCTTTCTTT.

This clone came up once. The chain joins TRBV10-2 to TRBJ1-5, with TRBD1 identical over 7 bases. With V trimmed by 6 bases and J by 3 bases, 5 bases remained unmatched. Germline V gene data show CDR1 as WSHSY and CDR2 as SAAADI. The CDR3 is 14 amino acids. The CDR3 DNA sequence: TGCGCCAGCAGGGGAACAGGGGTCAATCAGCCCCAGCATTTT. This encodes CASRGTGVNQPQHF.

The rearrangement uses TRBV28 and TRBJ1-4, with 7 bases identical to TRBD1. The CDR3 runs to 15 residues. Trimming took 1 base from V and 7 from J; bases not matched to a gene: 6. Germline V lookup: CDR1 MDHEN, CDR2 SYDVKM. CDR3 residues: CASSLLTGRGEKLFF. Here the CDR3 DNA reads TGTGCCAGCAGTTTATTGACAGGGCGGGGTGAAAAACTGTTTTTT.

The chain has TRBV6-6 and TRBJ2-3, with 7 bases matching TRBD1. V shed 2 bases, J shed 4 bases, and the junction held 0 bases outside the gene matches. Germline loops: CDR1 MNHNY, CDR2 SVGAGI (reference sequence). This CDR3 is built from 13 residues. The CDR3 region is CASSYTGADTQYF. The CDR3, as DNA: TGTGCCAGCAGTTACACAGGGGCAGATACGCAGTATTTT.

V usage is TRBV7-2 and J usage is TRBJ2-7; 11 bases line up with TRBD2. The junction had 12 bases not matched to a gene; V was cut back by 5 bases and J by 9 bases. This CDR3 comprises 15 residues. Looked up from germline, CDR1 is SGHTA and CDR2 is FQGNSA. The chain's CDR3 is CASSDHSGRAAGQYF. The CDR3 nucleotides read TGTGCCAGCAGCGACCATAGCGGGAGGGCAGCCGGGCAGTACTTC.

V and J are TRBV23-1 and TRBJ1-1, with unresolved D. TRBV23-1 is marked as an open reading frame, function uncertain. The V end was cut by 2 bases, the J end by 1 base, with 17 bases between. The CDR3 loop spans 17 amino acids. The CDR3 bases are TGCGCCAGCAGTCAAATCGATATTATGGGCCAGAACACTGAAGCTTTCTTT. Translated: CASSQIDIMGQNTEAFF.

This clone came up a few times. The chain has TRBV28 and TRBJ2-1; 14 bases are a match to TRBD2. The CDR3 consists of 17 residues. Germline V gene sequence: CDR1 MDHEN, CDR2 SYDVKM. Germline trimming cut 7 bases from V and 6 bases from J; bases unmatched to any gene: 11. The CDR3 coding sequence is TGTGCCAGCATATGGACTAGCGGGGGGCGAAGAAGCAATGAGCAGTTCTTC. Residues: CASIWTSGGRRSNEQFF. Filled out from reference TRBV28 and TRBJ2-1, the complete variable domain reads DVKVTQSSRYLVKRTGEKVFLECVQDMDHENMFWYRQDPGLGLRLIYFSYDVKMKEKGDIPEGYSVSREKKERFSLILESASTNQTSMYLCASIWTSGGRRSNEQFFGPGTRLTVL.

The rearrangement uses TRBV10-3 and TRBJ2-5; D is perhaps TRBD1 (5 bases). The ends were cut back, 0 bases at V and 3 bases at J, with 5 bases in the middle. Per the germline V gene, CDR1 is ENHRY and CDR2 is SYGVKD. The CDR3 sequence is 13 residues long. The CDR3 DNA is TGTGCCATCAGTGAGTCAGGGGAAGAGACCCAGTACTTC. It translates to CAISESGEETQYF.

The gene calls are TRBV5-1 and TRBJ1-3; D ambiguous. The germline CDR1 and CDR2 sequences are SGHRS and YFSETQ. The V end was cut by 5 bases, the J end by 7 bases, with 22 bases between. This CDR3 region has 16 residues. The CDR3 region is CASSSPEGSDRNTIYF. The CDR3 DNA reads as TGCGCCAGCAGTTCCCCGGAGGGTAGTGACCGTAACACCATATATTTT.

CDR3 protein: CAWSVRGRAGDTQYF. CDR3 in DNA: TGTGCCTGGAGTGTACGCGGGAGGGCCGGAGATACGCAGTATTTT. The chain employs TRBV30 and TRBJ2-3; 9 bases agree with TRBD2. The CDR3 runs to 15 residues. CDR1 GTSNPN and CDR2 SVGIG come from the germline V gene (reference sequence). The V segment lost 0 bases and the J segment 5 bases; nucleotides outside the gene matches: 6.

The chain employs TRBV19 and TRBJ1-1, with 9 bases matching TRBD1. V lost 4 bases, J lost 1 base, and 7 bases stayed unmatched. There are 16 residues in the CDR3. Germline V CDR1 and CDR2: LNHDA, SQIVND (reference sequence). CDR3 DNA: TGTGCCAGTAGTACCGGACAGGGGAGACGGAACACTGAAGCTTTCTTT. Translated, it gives CASSTGQGRRNTEAFF.

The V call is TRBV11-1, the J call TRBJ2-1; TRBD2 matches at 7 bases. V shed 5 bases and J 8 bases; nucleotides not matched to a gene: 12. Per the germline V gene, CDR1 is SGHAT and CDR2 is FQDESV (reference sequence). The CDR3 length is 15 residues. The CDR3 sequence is CASSPTGGDGDEQFF. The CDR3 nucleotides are TGTGCCAGCAGCCCTACGGGGGGAGACGGCGATGAGCAGTTCTTC.

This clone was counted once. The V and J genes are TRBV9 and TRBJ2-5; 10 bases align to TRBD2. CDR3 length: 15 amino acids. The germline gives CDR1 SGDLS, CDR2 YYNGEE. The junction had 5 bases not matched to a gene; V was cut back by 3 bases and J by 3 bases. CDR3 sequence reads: CASSALAGREETQYF. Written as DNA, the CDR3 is TGTGCCAGCAGCGCACTAGCGGGAAGGGAAGAGACCCAGTACTTC. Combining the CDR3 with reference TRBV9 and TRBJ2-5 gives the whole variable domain DSGVTQTPKHLITATGQRVTLRCSPRSGDLSVYWYQQSLDQGLQFLIQYYNGEERAKGNILERFSAQQFPDLHSELNLSSLELGDSALYFCASSALAGREETQYFGPGTRLLVL.

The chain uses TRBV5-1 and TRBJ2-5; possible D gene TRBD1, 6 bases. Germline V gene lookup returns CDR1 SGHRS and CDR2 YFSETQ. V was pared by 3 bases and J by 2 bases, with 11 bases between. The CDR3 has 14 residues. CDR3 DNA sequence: TGCGCCAGCAGCTGGGGACATATACAAGAGACCCAGTACTTC. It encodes CASSWGHIQETQYF.

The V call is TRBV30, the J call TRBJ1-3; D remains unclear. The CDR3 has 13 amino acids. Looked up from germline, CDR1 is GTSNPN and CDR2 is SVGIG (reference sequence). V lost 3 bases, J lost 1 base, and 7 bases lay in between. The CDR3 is CAWRGRSGNTIYF. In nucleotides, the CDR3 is TGTGCCTGGAGGGGGAGGTCTGGAAACACCATATATTTT.

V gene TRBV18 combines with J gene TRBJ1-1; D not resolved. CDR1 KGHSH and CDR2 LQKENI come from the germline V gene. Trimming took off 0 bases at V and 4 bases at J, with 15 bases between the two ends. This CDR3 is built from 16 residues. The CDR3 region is CASSPPGPDYRTEAFF. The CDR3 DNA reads TGTGCCAGCTCACCACCTGGGCCCGACTACCGCACTGAAGCTTTCTTT.

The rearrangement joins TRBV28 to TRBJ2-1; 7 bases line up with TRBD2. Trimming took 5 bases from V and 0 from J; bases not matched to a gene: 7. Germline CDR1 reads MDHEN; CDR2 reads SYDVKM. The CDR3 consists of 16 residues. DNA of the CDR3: TGTGCCAGCAGTCCAGCGGGGCAAAGCTCCTACAATGAGCAGTTCTTC. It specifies CASSPAGQSSYNEQFF. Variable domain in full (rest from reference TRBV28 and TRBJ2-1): DVKVTQSSRYLVKRTGEKVFLECVQDMDHENMFWYRQDPGLGLRLIYFSYDVKMKEKGDIPEGYSVSREKKERFSLILESASTNQTSMYLCASSPAGQSSYNEQFFGPGTRLTVL.

CDR3 in amino acids: CATSATGGNGYTF. The CDR3 bases are TGTGCCACCTCGGCGACAGGGGGTAATGGCTACACCTTC. The chain combines TRBV10-3 with TRBJ1-2; 9 bases are a match to TRBD1. The CDR3 totals 13 residues. Germline lookup yields CDR1 ENHRY and CDR2 SYGVKD. With V trimmed by 10 bases and J by 6 bases, 9 bases remained unmatched.

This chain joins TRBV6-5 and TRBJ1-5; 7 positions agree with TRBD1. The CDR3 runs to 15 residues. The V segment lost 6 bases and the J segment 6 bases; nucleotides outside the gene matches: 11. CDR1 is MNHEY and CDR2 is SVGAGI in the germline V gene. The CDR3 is CASRPGTAKTQPQHF. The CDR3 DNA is TGTGCCAGCAGGCCCGGGACAGCTAAGACTCAGCCCCAGCATTTT.

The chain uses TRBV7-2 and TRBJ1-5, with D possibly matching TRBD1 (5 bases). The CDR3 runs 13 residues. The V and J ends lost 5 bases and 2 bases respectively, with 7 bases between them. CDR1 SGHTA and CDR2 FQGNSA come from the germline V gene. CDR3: CASSLRGNQPQHF. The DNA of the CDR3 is TGTGCCAGCAGCCTCAGGGGCAATCAGCCCCAGCATTTT.